The next 30 T cell receptor beta chains were all read from a single sample in a study of blood T cell repertoires in COVID-19. Sequencing used immunoSEQ multiplex PCR; TCRdb keeps in-frame clones, though not all of them. This table has about 90,000 clones, 75% to 85% appearing once. The sequencing input was peripheral blood. Receptors were obtained from a woman aged 80 or over with acute or convalescent COVID-19.

V gene TRBV19 combines with J gene TRBJ1-5; unclear D gene. CDR1 is LNHDA and CDR2 is SQIVND in the germline V gene (reference sequence). V shed 6 bases and J shed 0 bases, with 9 bases lying between them. The CDR3 is 14 amino acids. The DNA of the CDR3 is TGTGCCAGTAGGGGGAGCTTTAGCAATCAGCCCCAGCATTTT. This translates into CASRGSFSNQPQHF.

The gene calls are TRBV28 and TRBJ2-4, with D perhaps TRBD2 (6 bases). The CDR3 extends over 17 amino acids. V was clipped by 0 bases and J by 3 bases, with 15 bases between them. The V gene's germline CDR1 is MDHEN and CDR2 SYDVKM. Here the CDR3 DNA reads TGTGCCAGCAGTTTATGGGGGGGTGGAGGAAACAAAAACATTCAGTACTTC. Its translation is CASSLWGGGGNKNIQYF.

The chain recombines TRBV6-5 with TRBJ1-4; no clear D gene. With 5 bases removed from V and 0 bases from J, the gap between germline ends came to 7 bases. The germline CDR1 and CDR2 sequences are MNHEY and SVGAGI. This CDR3 region has 14 residues. The CDR3 sequence is CASSRVATNEKLFF. The CDR3, as DNA: TGTGCCAGCAGTCGAGTCGCAACTAATGAAAAACTGTTTTTT.

The J gene is TRBJ1-1, the V gene TRBV6-6; D unresolved. Germline V gene sequence: CDR1 MNHNY, CDR2 SVGAGI (reference sequence). V was clipped by 6 bases and J by 1 base, with 9 bases between them. The CDR3 spans 13 residues. CDR3 amino acids: CASSPQANTEAFF. Written as DNA, the CDR3 is TGTGCCAGCAGCCCCCAGGCGAACACTGAAGCTTTCTTT.

This clone was detected only a few times. The rearrangement uses TRBV9 and TRBJ1-6; 8 nucleotides line up with TRBD1. CDR3 length: 15 amino acids. V was clipped by 0 bases and J by 9 bases; unmatched bases: 5. CDR1 SGDLS and CDR2 YYNGEE come from the germline V gene. The CDR3 region has the DNA TGTGCCAGCAGCGTAGACGGAGACAGGGGTTCACCCCTCCACTTT. It yields the protein CASSVDGDRGSPLHF. Looking up the rest from reference TRBV9 and TRBJ1-6 gives the full variable domain: DSGVTQTPKHLITATGQRVTLRCSPRSGDLSVYWYQQSLDQGLQFLIQYYNGEERAKGNILERFSAQQFPDLHSELNLSSLELGDSALYFCASSVDGDRGSPLHFGNGTRLTVT.

The chain has TRBV2 and TRBJ1-4; 9 bases align to TRBD1. The CDR3 runs 15 residues. The trim removed 10 bases at V and 5 bases at J, leaving 11 bases unmatched. Germline CDR1 is SNHLY and CDR2 is FYNNEI. In DNA form, the CDR3 reads TGTGCCACCGAAGGGACAGGGTTGGGCAATGAAAAACTGTTTTTT. The encoded protein is CATEGTGLGNEKLFF.

The chain carries TRBV4-3 and TRBJ2-2, with TRBD2 matching 12 bases. The CDR3 is 17 residues long. The V and J ends lost 3 bases and 2 bases, in that order; junction bases with no gene match: 4. Germline V gene data show CDR1 as LGHNA and CDR2 as YSLEER. Written as DNA, the CDR3 is TGCGCCAGCAGCCACCAACTAGCGGGGGGTAACACCGGGGAGCTGTTTTTT. Amino acid sequence: CASSHQLAGGNTGELFF.

V and J are TRBV6-2 or TRBV6-3 and TRBJ1-5; maybe TRBD1 (5 bases). Trimming removed 2 bases at V and 3 bases at J, with 8 bases between. The CDR3 length is 14 residues. Germline assignment: CDR1 MNHEY and CDR2 SVGEGT. CDR3 nucleotide sequence: TGTGCCAGCAGTTACCCAGGGAACAATCAGCCCCAGCATTTT. It translates to CASSYPGNNQPQHF.

The chain links TRBV27 to TRBJ2-1; TRBD2 matches at 9 bases. The V gene end was trimmed by 1 base and the J gene end by 0 bases; junction bases not matched to a gene: 1. Per the germline V gene, CDR1 is MNHEY and CDR2 is SMNVEV (reference sequence). This CDR3 region has 16 residues. As DNA, the CDR3 is TGTGCCAGCAGTTTATTTAGCGGGGGCTCCTACAATGAGCAGTTCTTC. This codes for CASSLFSGGSYNEQFF.

V gene TRBV7-9 combines with J gene TRBJ2-1, with D perhaps TRBD2 (6 bases). This CDR3 region has 15 residues. From germline, CDR1 is SEHNR and CDR2 FQNEAQ (reference sequence). The V gene lost 5 bases and the J gene lost 7 bases, with 18 bases spanning the gap. The CDR3 loop reads CASSPLRDSGNEQFF. CDR3 DNA sequence: TGTGCCAGCAGCCCCCTTCGGGACTCGGGGAATGAGCAGTTCTTC.

This chain uses TRBV13 with TRBJ2-1; TRBD1 matches at 8 bases. Germline CDR1 and CDR2: PRHDT and FYEKMQ (reference sequence). CDR3 length: 15 residues. Losses at the gene ends were 6 bases for V and 10 bases for J; bases not matched to a gene: 14. CDR3 nucleotide sequence: TGTGCCAGCAGGAGGAGGACAGGGACGGGCGGGGAGCAGTTCTTC. This gives the protein CASRRRTGTGGEQFF.

The chain couples TRBV5-4 to TRBJ2-7, with TRBD2 identical over 12 bases. Trimming removed 4 bases from V and 6 bases from J; junction bases left unmatched: 11. Germline loops: CDR1 SGHNT, CDR2 YYREEE (reference sequence). CDR3 length equals 16 residues. The DNA for the CDR3 is TGTGCCAGCAGCCCCGGACTAGCGGGGTACTTGTCCGAGCAGTACTTC. Translated: CASSPGLAGYLSEQYF. Supplemented by reference TRBV5-4 and TRBJ2-7, the full variable domain reads ETGVTQSPTHLIKTRGQQVTLRCSSQSGHNTVSWYQQALGQGPQFIFQYYREEENGRGNFPPRFSGLQFPNYSSELNVNALELDDSALYLCASSPGLAGYLSEQYFGPGTRLTVT.

There are a few counts of this clone. The chain has TRBV4-1 and TRBJ1-3; TRBD1 might be the D (5 bases). There are 17 residues in the CDR3. Trimming cost V 1 base and J 0 bases, with 13 bases left between them. Germline V gene lookup returns CDR1 MGHRA and CDR2 YSYEKL. The CDR3 spells CASSQAWGGSSGNTIYF. In DNA, the CDR3 is TGCGCCAGCAGCCAAGCCTGGGGCGGGAGCTCTGGAAACACCATATATTTT.

V and J are TRBV6-5 and TRBJ1-3; a possible D gene is TRBD1 (5 bases). Germline V gives CDR1 MNHEY, CDR2 SVGAGI. CDR3 length: 13 residues. CDR3 in amino acids: CAAARVSGNTIYF. Written as DNA, the CDR3 is TGTGCGGCTGCCAGGGTCTCTGGAAACACCATATATTTT.

The V and J genes are TRBV18 and TRBJ1-1, with TRBD1 matching 9 bases. CDR1 is KGHSH and CDR2 is LQKENI in the germline V gene. The CDR3 extends over 14 amino acids. Trimming took 8 bases from V and 2 from J; bases not matched to a gene: 6. This CDR3 reads CASRTGQGNTEAFF. The CDR3 DNA sequence: TGTGCCAGCCGGACGGGACAGGGAAACACTGAAGCTTTCTTT.

This clone was seen more than once but under ten times. The chain joins TRBV7-9 to TRBJ1-1; D call uncertain. The CDR3 totals 13 residues. Trimming shortened V by 6 bases and J by 8 bases, and 16 bases separated the two germline ends. Germline assignment: CDR1 SEHNR and CDR2 FQNEAQ (reference sequence). The CDR3 bases are TGTGCCAGCAGACCCGAGGGCCGGCAGGAAGCTTTCTTT. As protein: CASRPEGRQEAFF.

Written as DNA, the CDR3 is TGTGCCAGCAGCGCGGGACAGACTCTTGAAGCTTTCTTT. This gives the protein CASSAGQTLEAFF. This chain joins TRBV9 and TRBJ1-1; the match to TRBD1 covers 7 bases. V lost 3 bases to trimming and J lost 7 bases; unmatched junction nucleotides: 6. The CDR3 totals 13 residues. Germline CDR1 is SGDLS and CDR2 is YYNGEE. The whole variable domain, filled in from reference TRBV9 and TRBJ1-1, reads DSGVTQTPKHLITATGQRVTLRCSPRSGDLSVYWYQQSLDQGLQFLIQYYNGEERAKGNILERFSAQQFPDLHSELNLSSLELGDSALYFCASSAGQTLEAFFGQGTRLTVV.

This clone appeared once. The J gene is TRBJ1-2, the V gene TRBV11-2; D possibly corresponds to TRBD1 (6 bases). CDR3 length equals 13 residues. V lost 2 bases, J lost 6 bases, and 10 bases lay in between. The germline V gene encodes CDR1 SGHAT and CDR2 FQNNGV. The CDR3 loop reads CASSLSQGNGYTF. The CDR3, as DNA: TGTGCCAGCAGCTTAAGCCAGGGGAATGGCTACACCTTC. Complete variable domain (other parts from reference TRBV11-2 and TRBJ1-2): EAGVAQSPRYKIIEKRQSVAFWCNPISGHATLYWYQQILGQGPKLLIQFQNNGVVDDSQLPKDRFSAERLKGVDSTLKIQPAKLEDSAVYLCASSLSQGNGYTFGSGTRLTVV.

The chain combines TRBV3-1 (or the pseudogene TRBV3-2) with TRBJ2-2, with TRBD2 matching 12 bases. Germline V gene sequence: CDR1 LGHDT, CDR2 YNNKEL (reference sequence). The CDR3 extends over 17 amino acids. V lost 3 bases and J lost 1; bases outside the gene matches: 3. This CDR3 is CASSQAGLAGNTGELFF. The CDR3 coding sequence is TGTGCCAGCAGCCAGGCGGGACTAGCGGGGAACACCGGGGAGCTGTTTTTT.

This clone came up many times. The chain recombines TRBV19 with TRBJ1-2; 10 bases line up with TRBD1. This CDR3 has 14 residues. Looked up from germline, CDR1 is LNHDA and CDR2 is SQIVND (reference sequence). With V trimmed by 7 bases and J by 7 bases, 9 bases remained unmatched. The CDR3 protein is CASTQSTGGSGYTF. In nucleotides, the CDR3 is TGTGCCAGTACCCAGTCGACAGGGGGCTCTGGCTACACCTTC.

The chain joins TRBV7-2 to TRBJ2-5, with D possibly matching TRBD2 (6 bases). The germline CDR1 and CDR2 sequences are SGHTA and FQGNSA. The CDR3 sequence is 14 residues long. The V gene lost 5 bases and the J gene lost 5 bases, with 15 bases spanning the gap. CDR3: CASSRDSLPETQYF. For the CDR3, the DNA is TGTGCCAGCAGCAGGGACTCCCTCCCCGAGACCCAGTACTTC.

This clone was seen a few times. The genes are TRBV7-8 and TRBJ2-3; 10 positions match TRBD1. With V trimmed by 5 bases and J by 4 bases, 9 bases remained unmatched. Per the germline V gene, CDR1 is SGHVS and CDR2 is FQNEAQ. There are 16 residues in the CDR3. CDR3 loop: CASSPAGTGVPDTQYF. The DNA of the CDR3 is TGTGCCAGCAGCCCCGCCGGGACAGGGGTACCAGATACGCAGTATTTT.

V is TRBV19 and J is TRBJ1-1; unclear D gene. CDR3 length equals 15 residues. Between the trimmed V and J ends, which lost 5 bases and 1 base, there was a span of 14 bases. Per germline, CDR1 LNHDA and CDR2 SQIVND (reference sequence). CDR3 protein: CASSPPGTANTEAFF. CDR3 sequence (DNA): TGTGCCAGTAGTCCCCCAGGTACGGCGAACACTGAAGCTTTCTTT.

This clone was observed a single time. The CDR3 nucleotides read TGCGCCAGCAGCCTCCAAGCTTCGGGGACAGCATCCTACGAGCAGTACTTC. It yields the protein CASSLQASGTASYEQYF. The gene calls are TRBV4-3 and TRBJ2-7; 7 bases line up with TRBD1. J lost 1 base, V lost 4 bases, and 13 bases had no gene match. This CDR3 region has 17 residues. CDR1 is LGHNA and CDR2 is YSLEER in the germline V gene.

This clone occurred a few times. The CDR3 loop is CASSLLRTGSYEQYF. CDR3 DNA sequence: TGTGCCAGCAGCTTGCTTAGGACAGGGTCCTACGAGCAGTACTTC. The chain is built from TRBV5-5 and TRBJ2-7, with 8 bases fitting TRBD1. After removal of 1 base from V and 1 base from J, the junction contained 4 bases not matched to a gene. This CDR3 has 15 residues. Germline V lookup: CDR1 SGHKS, CDR2 YYEKEE (reference sequence). The full variable domain, rest sourced from reference TRBV5-5 and TRBJ2-7, is DAGVTQSPTHLIKTRGQQVTLRCSPISGHKSVSWYQQVLGQGPQFIFQYYEKEERGRGNFPDRFSARQFPNYSSELNVNALLLGDSALYLCASSLLRTGSYEQYFGPGTRLTVT.

This clone was seen a few times. The rearrangement joins TRBV19 to TRBJ1-5; D might be TRBD1 (6 bases). V lost 0 bases to trimming and J lost 1 base, with 10 bases between them. The germline V gene encodes CDR1 LNHDA and CDR2 SQIVND (reference sequence). The CDR3 runs 16 residues. The CDR3 DNA sequence: TGTGCCAGTAGTATAGATTCCCAGGGGAGCAATCAGCCCCAGCATTTT. Its translation: CASSIDSQGSNQPQHF.

This clone was seen more than once but under ten times. The J gene is TRBJ2-1, the V gene TRBV7-2; TRBD2 matches 9 bases. V trimming: 5 bases; J trimming: 6 bases; junction bases outside the gene matches: 8. Germline loops: CDR1 SGHTA, CDR2 FQGNSA. CDR3 length equals 15 residues. CDR3 protein: CASSQLAGSPNEQFF. The CDR3 nucleotides read TGTGCCAGCAGCCAACTAGCGGGTTCCCCCAATGAGCAGTTCTTC.

This clone was found many times. The chain couples TRBV10-3 to TRBJ2-7; D possibly corresponds to TRBD2 (6 bases). Trimming shortened V by 10 bases and J by 2 bases, and 18 bases separated the two germline ends. CDR1 is ENHRY and CDR2 is SYGVKD in the germline V gene. CDR3 length: 14 residues. The CDR3 bases are TGTGCCACCATGGGCCGGGACTTTGCCTACGAGCAGTACTTC. Translation: CATMGRDFAYEQYF.

The rearrangement links TRBV21-1 to TRBJ1-4; the table gives TRBD1 as D, unverified against the DNA. TRBV21-1 is a listed pseudogene. The CDR3 has 19 amino acids. The CDR3 coding sequence is TGTGCCAGCAGCAACCCCAGACAGGGGCGGTTCCCTAATAATGAAAAACTGTTTTTT. It is translated as CASSNPRQGRFPNNEKLFF.

The chain combines TRBV10-3 with TRBJ1-6; D gene unclear. Germline values: CDR1 ENHRY, CDR2 SYGVKD. Trimming pared 9 bases from V and 3 bases from J, leaving 15 bases between. The CDR3 is 15 residues long. The chain's CDR3 is CAMAEGSNYNSPLHF. CDR3 in DNA: TGTGCCATGGCAGAGGGAAGTAACTATAATTCACCCCTCCACTTT.